The 11 T cell receptor beta chains listed next were all sequenced from one sample in a study of control samples from healthy donors and cancer patients (dated by TCRdb to 2020 to 2022). The library was built by means of the immunoSEQ multiplex PCR assay. Here the immuneACCESS table is served through TCRdb, limited to in-frame sequences with V and J called. Missing clones are a known gap in these copies; in checked studies unresolved V genes cover under half, and the rest lacks a known reason. The sample records around 84,000 clones, 75% to 95% of which are singletons. The top ten clones comprise about 15% of the sample. The material sequenced was blood. Receptors originate from a man in his thirties or forties in good health.

The CDR3 coding sequence is TGCGCCAGCAGCTTGGCGGGAGCTTCCTCCTACGAGCAGTACTTC. The encoded protein is CASSLAGASSYEQYF. The chain employs TRBV5-1 and TRBJ2-7; D perhaps matches TRBD2 (6 bases). The CDR3 sequence is 15 residues long. V was trimmed by 0 bases and J by 0 bases, leaving 10 bases between them. Germline V CDR1 and CDR2: SGHRS, YFSETQ.

V and J are TRBV2 and TRBJ2-2, with 9 bases matching TRBD2. Germline assignment: CDR1 SNHLY and CDR2 FYNNEI. V shed 5 bases and J 5 bases; nucleotides not matched to a gene: 9. The CDR3 has 16 residues. This chain's CDR3 is CASSLGLARWTGELFF. CDR3 in DNA: TGTGCCAGCAGTCTAGGACTAGCGAGGTGGACCGGGGAGCTGTTTTTT. Based on the CDR3 plus reference TRBV2 and TRBJ2-2, the full variable domain is EPEVTQTPSHQVTQMGQEVILRCVPISNHLYFYWYRQILGQKVEFLVSFYNNEISEKSEIFDDQFSVERPDGSNFTLKIRSTKLEDSAMYFCASSLGLARWTGELFFGEGSRLTVL.

The rearrangement joins TRBV9 to TRBJ2-1; D may be TRBD1 (6 bases). This CDR3 region has 15 residues. Trimming removed 0 bases from V and 4 bases from J, with 11 bases in between. Per the germline V gene, CDR1 is SGDLS and CDR2 is YYNGEE. This CDR3 is CASSVGQGPYNEQFF. CDR3 DNA sequence: TGTGCCAGCAGCGTAGGCCAGGGGCCTTACAATGAGCAGTTCTTC.

The chain is built from TRBV11-1 and TRBJ2-5, with D maybe TRBD1 (5 bases). V lost 3 bases and J 6 bases, leaving 14 bases between the germline ends. CDR3 length equals 14 residues. CDR1 and CDR2 from the germline V gene are SGHAT and FQDESV (reference sequence). The CDR3 bases are TGTGCCAGCAGCTTCGACAAGGGGCCGAAGACCCAGTACTTC. Its translation is CASSFDKGPKTQYF.

The chain recombines TRBV2 with TRBJ2-3; D is undetermined. Germline V gene lookup returns CDR1 SNHLY and CDR2 FYNNEI. This CDR3 comprises 14 residues. Trimming stripped 5 bases from V and 4 bases from J, with 13 bases between. CDR3 residues: CASSPPVAADTQYF. In DNA form, the CDR3 reads TGTGCCAGCAGTCCCCCGGTAGCAGCAGATACGCAGTATTTT.

The CDR3 here is CSVVTAAYANTGELFF. The CDR3 nucleotides read TGCAGCGTCGTGACGGCCGCATACGCGAACACCGGGGAGCTGTTTTTT. The chain is built from TRBV29-1 and TRBJ2-2; D gene uncertain. CDR1 SQVTM and CDR2 ANQGSEA come from the germline V gene. V dropped 6 bases and J dropped 0 bases, with 17 bases sitting between them. The CDR3 contains 16 residues.

As DNA, the CDR3 is TGTGCCAGCAGTTACTCTCTAGGTGGGAACACTGAAGCTTTCTTT. It encodes CASSYSLGGNTEAFF. V and J are TRBV6-5 and TRBJ1-1; no reliable D call. CDR1 and CDR2 from the germline V gene are MNHEY and SVGAGI. Trimming shortened V by 0 bases and J by 1 base, and 9 bases separated the two germline ends. The CDR3 consists of 15 residues.

The V call is TRBV5-1, the J call TRBJ1-5; D uncertain. In germline, CDR1 is SGHRS, CDR2 YFSETQ. The V gene lost 0 bases and the J gene lost 6 bases, with 13 bases spanning the gap. The CDR3 contains 15 residues. The CDR3 protein is CASSLGLNQGQPQHF. The CDR3, as DNA: TGCGCCAGCAGCTTGGGACTGAACCAAGGTCAGCCCCAGCATTTT.

V usage is TRBV2 and J usage is TRBJ2-1; TRBD1 agrees at 9 bases. This CDR3 comprises 14 residues. Trimming removed 6 bases from V and 5 bases from J; junction bases left unmatched: 5. Germline V lookup: CDR1 SNHLY, CDR2 FYNNEI. For the CDR3, the DNA is TGTGCCAGCAGCGTACAGGGGGCTAACAATGAGCAGTTCTTC. This gives the protein CASSVQGANNEQFF.

V and J are TRBV25-1 and TRBJ2-1; D may be TRBD1 or TRBD2 (5 bases each). Germline-derived CDR1 and CDR2 are MGHDK and SYGVNS. The CDR3 sequence is 14 residues long. Trimming took 3 bases from V and 5 from J, leaving 11 bases between them. This chain's CDR3 is CASSDFGGHNEQFF. CDR3 DNA sequence: TGTGCCAGCAGTGATTTTGGGGGACACAATGAGCAGTTCTTC. The full variable domain, rest sourced from reference TRBV25-1 and TRBJ2-1, is EADIYQTPRYLVIGTGKKITLECSQTMGHDKMYWYQQDPGMELHLIHYSYGVNSTEKGDLSSESTVSRIRTEHFPLTLESARPSHTSQYLCASSDFGGHNEQFFGPGTRLTVL.

The chain links TRBV6-5 to TRBJ1-2; weak D call: TRBD1 (5 bases). The CDR3 has 14 amino acids. CDR1 and CDR2 from the germline V gene are MNHEY and SVGAGI. The germline V and J ends were trimmed by 2 bases and 3 bases, with 10 bases remaining between them. CDR3 nucleotide sequence: TGTGCCAGCAGTTACGGGACCCCAGACTATGGCTACACCTTC. Translated, it gives CASSYGTPDYGYTF.